This TCR beta chain derives from a study of T cells expressing NK-cell markers. TCR beta libraries carry UMIs added by 5'RACE template switching. TCRdb reanalyzed the 5' RACE reads and collapses them to one entry per CDR3 protein, without DNA. This table holds 550,000 to 600,000 distinct CDR3 sequences. Germline V lookup: CDR1 LGHNT, CDR2 FRNRAP. This CDR3 contains 14 residues. Sequencing was performed on blood T cells: a sorted CD56 or NKG2C T cell subset, CD4+ or CD8+ T cells, or bulk PBMC T cells (not recorded which). This TCR was recovered from a man younger than 35 in good health. The chain joins TRBV12-5 to TRBJ2-3. CDR3 residues: CASGIGQDTDTQYF.